The 2 T cell receptor beta chains presented below share a single source sample, sequenced in a study of blood T cells in healthy people across ages. Using a J-beta primer mix together with a sample-barcoded 5' primer, a second PCR was run for roughly 6 to 12 cycles. A single record per CDR3 protein comes from TCRdb applying MiXCR to the 5' RACE reads. The profile covers 700,000 or so distinct CDR3 sequences, with roughly 43% appearing a single time and roughly 30% taken by the ten largest. Sequencing used blood. All receptors derive from a man aged 80 or over in good health.

As regards this clonotype: The germline gene is not matched at one end of the junction; a read error may be the cause. The chain carries TRBV7-2 and TRBJ2-3, with TRBD1 matching 7 bases. Germline V gene sequence: CDR1 SGHTA, CDR2 FQGNSA. CDR3 size: 14 residues. The CDR3 is CAGSLSQGSDTQYF. The CDR3 DNA reads as TGTGCCGGCAGCTTGTCACAGGGGTCGGATACGCAGTATTTT.

This sequence joins TRBV4-2 and TRBJ2-3; unclear D gene. This CDR3 is 15 amino acids long. Trimming shortened V by 0 bases and J by 3 bases, and 10 bases separated the two germline ends. The germline gives CDR1 LGHNA, CDR2 YNFKEQ. Here the CDR3 reads CASSQDMGRTDTQYF. In DNA form, the CDR3 reads TGTGCCAGCAGCCAAGATATGGGTAGGACAGATACGCAGTATTTT.